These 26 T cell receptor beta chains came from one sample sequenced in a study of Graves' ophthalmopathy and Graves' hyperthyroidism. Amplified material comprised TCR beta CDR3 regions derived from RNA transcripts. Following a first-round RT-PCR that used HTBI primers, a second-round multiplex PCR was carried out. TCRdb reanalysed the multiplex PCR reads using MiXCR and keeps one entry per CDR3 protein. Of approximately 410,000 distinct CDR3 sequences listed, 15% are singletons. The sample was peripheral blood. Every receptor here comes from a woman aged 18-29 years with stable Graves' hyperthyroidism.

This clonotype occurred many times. As DNA, the CDR3 is TGTGCCAGCAGCTTTTCAGGGGGAACTAATTCACCCCTCCACTTT. Its protein is CASSFSGGTNSPLHF. The chain joins TRBV7-2 to TRBJ1-6; 7 positions agree with TRBD1. V was pared by 3 bases and J by 6 bases, with 5 bases of the junction left unmatched. The CDR3 has 15 amino acids. Germline V gene sequence: CDR1 SGHTA, CDR2 FQGNSA.

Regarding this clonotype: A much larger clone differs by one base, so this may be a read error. The CDR3 region is CVSSDWDSLFEAFF. CDR3 coding DNA: TGTGTCAGCAGTGACTGGGACAGTTTATTTGAAGCTTTCTTT. J is TRBJ1-1 and V is TRBV6-2 or TRBV6-3; 7 positions match TRBD1. Per the germline V gene, CDR1 is MNHEY and CDR2 is SVGEGT. The CDR3 is 14 amino acids.

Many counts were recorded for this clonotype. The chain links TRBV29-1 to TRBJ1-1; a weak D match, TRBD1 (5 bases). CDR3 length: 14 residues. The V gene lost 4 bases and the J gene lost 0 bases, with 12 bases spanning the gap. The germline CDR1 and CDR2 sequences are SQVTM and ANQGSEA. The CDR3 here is CSVGMRGVNTEAFF. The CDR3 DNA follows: TGCAGCGTTGGGATGAGAGGGGTGAACACTGAAGCTTTCTTT.

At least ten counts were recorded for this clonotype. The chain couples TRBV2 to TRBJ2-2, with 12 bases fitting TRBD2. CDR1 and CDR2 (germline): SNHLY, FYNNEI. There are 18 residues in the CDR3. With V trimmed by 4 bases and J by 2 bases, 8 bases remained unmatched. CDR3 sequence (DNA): TGTGCCAGCAGTGTCGGACTAGCGGGGTTTGTTAACACCGGGGAGCTGTTTTTT. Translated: CASSVGLAGFVNTGELFF.

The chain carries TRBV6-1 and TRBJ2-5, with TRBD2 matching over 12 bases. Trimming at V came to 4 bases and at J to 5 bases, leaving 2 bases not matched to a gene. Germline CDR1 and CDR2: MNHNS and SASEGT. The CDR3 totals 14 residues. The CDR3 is CASSGLAGGETQYF. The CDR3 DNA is TGTGCCAGCAGTGGGCTAGCGGGGGGGGAGACCCAGTACTTC.

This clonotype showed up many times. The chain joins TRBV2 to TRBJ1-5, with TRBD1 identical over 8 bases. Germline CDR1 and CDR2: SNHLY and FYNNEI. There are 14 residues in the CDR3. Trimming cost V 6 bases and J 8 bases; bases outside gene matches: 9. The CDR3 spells CASSQGAVKKPQHF. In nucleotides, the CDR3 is TGTGCCAGCAGCCAGGGGGCGGTCAAAAAGCCCCAGCATTTT.

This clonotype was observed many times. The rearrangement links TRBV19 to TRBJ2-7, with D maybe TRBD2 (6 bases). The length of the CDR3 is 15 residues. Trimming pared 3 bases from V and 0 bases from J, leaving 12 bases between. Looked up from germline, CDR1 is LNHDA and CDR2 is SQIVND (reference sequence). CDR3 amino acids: CASSIPGRSSYEQYF. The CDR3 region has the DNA TGTGCCAGTAGTATCCCCGGGAGATCCTCCTACGAGCAGTACTTC.

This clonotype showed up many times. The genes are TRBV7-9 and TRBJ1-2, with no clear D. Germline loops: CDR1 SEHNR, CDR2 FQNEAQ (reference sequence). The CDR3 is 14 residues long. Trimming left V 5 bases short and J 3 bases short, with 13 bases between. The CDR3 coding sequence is TGTGCCAGCAGCCCCTGGGCCTGGGACTATGGCTACACCTTC. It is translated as CASSPWAWDYGYTF.

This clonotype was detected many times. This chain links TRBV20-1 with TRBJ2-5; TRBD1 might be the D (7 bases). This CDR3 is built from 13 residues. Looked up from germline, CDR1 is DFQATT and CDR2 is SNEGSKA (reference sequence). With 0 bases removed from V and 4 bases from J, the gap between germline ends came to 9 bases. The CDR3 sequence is CSARDQGGETQYF. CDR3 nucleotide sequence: TGCAGTGCTAGAGACCAGGGGGGAGAGACCCAGTACTTC.

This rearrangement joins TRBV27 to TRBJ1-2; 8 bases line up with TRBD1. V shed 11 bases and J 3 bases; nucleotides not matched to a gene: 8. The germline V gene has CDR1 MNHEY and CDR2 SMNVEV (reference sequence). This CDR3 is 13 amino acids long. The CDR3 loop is CASTGTGYYGYTF. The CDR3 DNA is TGTGCCTCCACCGGGACAGGCTACTATGGCTACACCTTC.

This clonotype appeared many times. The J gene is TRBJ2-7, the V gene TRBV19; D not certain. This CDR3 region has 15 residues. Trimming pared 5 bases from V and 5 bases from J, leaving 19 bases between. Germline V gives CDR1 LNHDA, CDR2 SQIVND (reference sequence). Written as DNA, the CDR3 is TGTGCCAGTAGTGACCGTCCCCGGGTACTAAACGAGCAGTACTTC. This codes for CASSDRPRVLNEQYF.

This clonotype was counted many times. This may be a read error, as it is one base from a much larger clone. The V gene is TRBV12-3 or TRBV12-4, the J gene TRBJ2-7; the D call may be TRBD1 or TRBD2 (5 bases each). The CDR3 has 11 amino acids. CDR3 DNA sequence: TGTGTCAGCAGTTTAGGGACCGAGCAGTACTTC. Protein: CVSSLGTEQYF.

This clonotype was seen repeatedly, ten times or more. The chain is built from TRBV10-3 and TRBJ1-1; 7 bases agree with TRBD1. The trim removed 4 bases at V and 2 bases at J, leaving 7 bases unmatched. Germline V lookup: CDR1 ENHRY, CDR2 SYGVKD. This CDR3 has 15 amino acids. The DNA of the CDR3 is TGTGCCATCAGTGGGTCGACAGGGCCAAACACTGAAGCTTTCTTT. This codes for CAISGSTGPNTEAFF.

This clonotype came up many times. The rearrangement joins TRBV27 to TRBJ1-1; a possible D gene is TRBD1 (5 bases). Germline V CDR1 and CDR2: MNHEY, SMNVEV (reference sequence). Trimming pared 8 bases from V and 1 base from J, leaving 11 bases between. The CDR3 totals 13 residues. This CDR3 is CASAIGQNTEAFF. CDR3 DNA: TGTGCCAGCGCGATTGGACAGAACACTGAAGCTTTCTTT.

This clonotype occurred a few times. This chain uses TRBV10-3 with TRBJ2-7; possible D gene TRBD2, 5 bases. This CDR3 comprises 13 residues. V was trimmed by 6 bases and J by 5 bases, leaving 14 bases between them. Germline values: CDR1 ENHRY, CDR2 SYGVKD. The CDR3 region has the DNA TGTGCCATCAGGCAAAGCCTCGGGGACGAGCAGTACTTC. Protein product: CAIRQSLGDEQYF.

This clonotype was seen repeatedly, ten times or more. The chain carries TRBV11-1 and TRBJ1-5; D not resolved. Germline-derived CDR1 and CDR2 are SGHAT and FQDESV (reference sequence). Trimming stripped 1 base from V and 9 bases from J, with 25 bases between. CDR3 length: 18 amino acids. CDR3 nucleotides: TGTGCCAGCAGCTTAGGACATCCCGGCCGGAACTCGCATACGCCCCAGCATTTT. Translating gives CASSLGHPGRNSHTPQHF.

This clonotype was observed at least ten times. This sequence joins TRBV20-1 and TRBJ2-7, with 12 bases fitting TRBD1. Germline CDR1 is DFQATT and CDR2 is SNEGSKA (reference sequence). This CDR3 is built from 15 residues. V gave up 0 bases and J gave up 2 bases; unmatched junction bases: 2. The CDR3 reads CSARDGTGGTYEQYF. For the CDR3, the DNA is TGCAGTGCTAGAGATGGGACAGGGGGCACCTACGAGCAGTACTTC.

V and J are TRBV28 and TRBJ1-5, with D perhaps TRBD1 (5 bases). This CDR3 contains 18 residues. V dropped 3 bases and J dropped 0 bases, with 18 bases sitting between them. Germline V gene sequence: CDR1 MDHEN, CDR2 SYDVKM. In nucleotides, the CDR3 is TGTGCCAGCAGTTTTGCCCCCCGGGGGGGTTATAGCAATCAGCCCCAGCATTTT. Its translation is CASSFAPRGGYSNQPQHF.

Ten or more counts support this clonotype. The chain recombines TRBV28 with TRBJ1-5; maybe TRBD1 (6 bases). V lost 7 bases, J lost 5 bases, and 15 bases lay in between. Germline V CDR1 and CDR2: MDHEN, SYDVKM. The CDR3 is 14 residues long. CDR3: CASIKGGPYQPQHF. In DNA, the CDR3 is TGTGCCAGCATCAAGGGGGGACCTTATCAGCCCCAGCATTTT.

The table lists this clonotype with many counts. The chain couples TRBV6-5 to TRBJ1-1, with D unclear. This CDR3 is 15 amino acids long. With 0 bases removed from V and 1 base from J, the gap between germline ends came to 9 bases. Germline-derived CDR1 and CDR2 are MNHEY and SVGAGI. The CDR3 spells CASSYSGAPNTEAFF. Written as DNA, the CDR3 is TGTGCCAGCAGTTACTCGGGCGCCCCGAACACTGAAGCTTTCTTT.

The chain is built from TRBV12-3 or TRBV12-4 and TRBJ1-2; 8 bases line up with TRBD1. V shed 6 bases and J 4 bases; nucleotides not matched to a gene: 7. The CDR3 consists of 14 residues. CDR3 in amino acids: CASSPRTGTYGYTF. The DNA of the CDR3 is TGTGCCAGCAGCCCACGGACAGGGACCTATGGCTACACCTTC.

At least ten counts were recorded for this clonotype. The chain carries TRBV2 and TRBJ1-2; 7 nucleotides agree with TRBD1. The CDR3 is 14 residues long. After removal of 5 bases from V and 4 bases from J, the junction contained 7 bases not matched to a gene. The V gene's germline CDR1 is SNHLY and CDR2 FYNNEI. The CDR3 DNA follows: TGTGCCAGCAGTCCCGGGACAGAACCCTATGGCTACACCTTC. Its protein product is CASSPGTEPYGYTF. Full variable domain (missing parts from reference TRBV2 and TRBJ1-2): EPEVTQTPSHQVTQMGQEVILRCVPISNHLYFYWYRQILGQKVEFLVSFYNNEISEKSEIFDDQFSVERPDGSNFTLKIRSTKLEDSAMYFCASSPGTEPYGYTFGSGTRLTVV.

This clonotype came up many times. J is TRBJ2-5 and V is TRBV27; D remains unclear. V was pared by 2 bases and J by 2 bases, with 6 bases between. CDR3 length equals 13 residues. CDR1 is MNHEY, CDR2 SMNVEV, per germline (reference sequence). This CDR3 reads CASSLPPQETQYF. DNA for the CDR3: TGTGCCAGCAGTTTACCTCCTCAAGAGACCCAGTACTTC.

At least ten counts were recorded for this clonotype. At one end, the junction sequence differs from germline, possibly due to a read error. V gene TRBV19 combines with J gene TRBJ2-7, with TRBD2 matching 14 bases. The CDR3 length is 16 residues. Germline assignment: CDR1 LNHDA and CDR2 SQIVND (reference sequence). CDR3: CASSTYMTSGRDERYF. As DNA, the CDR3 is TGTGCCAGTAGTACCTACATGACTAGCGGGAGGGACGAGCGGTACTTC.

The CDR3 is CASSYDLAYEQYF. For the CDR3, the DNA is TGTGCCAGCAGCTATGATCTCGCCTACGAGCAGTACTTC. The chain uses TRBV11-1 and TRBJ2-7; D remains ambiguous. This CDR3 is 13 amino acids long. The germline gives CDR1 SGHAT, CDR2 FQDESV (reference sequence). V was shortened by 4 bases and J by 2 bases, with 9 bases between the two germline ends.

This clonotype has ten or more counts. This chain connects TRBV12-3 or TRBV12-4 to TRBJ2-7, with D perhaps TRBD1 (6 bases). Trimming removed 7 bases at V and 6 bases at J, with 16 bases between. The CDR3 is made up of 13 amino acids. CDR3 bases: TGTGCCAGCATTCACTCCTTGGGGGCCGAGCAGTACTTC. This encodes CASIHSLGAEQYF.